This TCR beta chain comes out of a study of cytomegalovirus exposure and HLA in healthy donors. The study's findings and limits: Investigators reported 164 TCR beta chains as tied to cytomegalovirus.

To note about this clone: Its antigen is unidentified.

Trimming stripped 3 bases from V and 6 bases from J, with 12 bases between. This CDR3 region has 13 residues. Germline V gives CDR1 SGHVS, CDR2 FNYEAQ. In the PCR, 60 Vbeta and 13 Jbeta primers were used. Under the authors' procedure: Per a later analysis, the number of unique TCR beta chains was around 79 million, of which 9 million to 14 million were shared. Clones were read by immunoSEQ multiplex PCR, and TCRdb kept only the in-frame ones, dropping some. V, J and clone size derive from that table, while D and trimming were established from the DNA sequence. The repertoire holds about 180,000 clones, with 81% as singletons.

Sequencing was done on a sample of PBMCs. This clonotype originated in a woman aged 18-35 years in good health and CMV-seropositive. The J gene is TRBJ2-7, the V gene TRBV7-6; perhaps TRBD1 as D (5 bases). CDR3 sequence (DNA): TGTGCCAGCAGCTTTGGCCAGGGTCGCGAGCAGTACTTC. It codes for CASSFGQGREQYF.